Shown below are 29 T cell receptor beta chains from a single sample sequenced in a study of Tregs in tolerant kidney transplant recipients (dated by TCRdb to the late 2010s). The protocol used for the library was the immunoSEQ multiplex PCR assay. TCRdb provides this immuneACCESS table in a form limited to in-frame rearrangements. Some clones are lacking; in checked studies, under half of them reflect an unresolved V gene, and why the rest are absent is not known. This sample is represented by some 250,000 clones; around 82% of them were singletons. The top ten constitute 0.55% to 0.65% of the sample. Sequencing input: CD4+ T cells from blood. These receptors came from a human donor in good health.

This chain uses TRBV10-2 with TRBJ2-6; D remains unclear. Deletions cut 2 bases from V and 4 bases from J, with 6 bases between. The CDR3 sequence is 14 residues long. Germline values: CDR1 WSHSY, CDR2 SAAADI. The CDR3 nucleotides read TGCGCCAGCAGTGAGAGGCAGGGGGCCAACGTCCTGACTTTC. It translates to CASSERQGANVLTF.

This clone has just one count. J is TRBJ2-5 and V is TRBV5-6; D is possibly TRBD2 (6 bases). Trimming took off 0 bases at V and 1 base at J, with 16 bases between the two ends. Per the germline V gene, CDR1 is SGHDT and CDR2 is YYEEEE. The CDR3 totals 17 residues. Written as DNA, the CDR3 is TGTGCCAGCAGCTTGGCGTTTGGCGGGGAGCTCCAAGAGACCCAGTACTTC. Amino acid sequence: CASSLAFGGELQETQYF.

The rearrangement uses TRBV19 and TRBJ2-5, with 10 bases aligning to TRBD2. The DNA end is more similar to TRBJ2-7, so the J call may be wrong. This CDR3 has 15 amino acids. Germline V gives CDR1 LNHDA, CDR2 SQIVND (reference sequence). The CDR3 reads CASSMITSGIYEQYF. Written as DNA, the CDR3 is TGTGCCAGTAGTATGATCACTAGCGGGATCTACGAGCAGTACTTC.

The V and J genes are TRBV6-5 and TRBJ1-1; D is possibly TRBD1 (6 bases). The germline V gene has CDR1 MNHEY and CDR2 SVGAGI. The CDR3 has 15 amino acids. V lost 4 bases to trimming and J lost 5 bases, with 17 bases between them. This CDR3 reads CASSWGGGLQTEAFF. CDR3 sequence (DNA): TGTGCCAGCAGTTGGGGCGGGGGGCTGCAGACTGAAGCTTTCTTT.

The rearrangement joins TRBV5-1 to TRBJ2-3; D might be TRBD2 (6 bases). The CDR3 totals 13 residues. CDR1 is SGHRS and CDR2 is YFSETQ in the germline V gene. V lost 1 base and J lost 11, with 14 bases in between. The CDR3 region is CASSLNAGWLQYF. The CDR3 coding sequence is TGCGCCAGCAGCTTGAATGCGGGGTGGTTGCAGTATTTT.

The chain uses TRBV9 and TRBJ1-1, with D hard to call. The CDR3 length is 14 residues. V lost 0 bases, J lost 4 bases, and 10 bases lay in between. Germline CDR1 reads SGDLS; CDR2 reads YYNGEE. CDR3 in amino acids: CASSVGVDVTEAFF. CDR3 nucleotide sequence: TGTGCCAGCAGCGTAGGTGTGGACGTCACTGAAGCTTTCTTT.

The rearrangement uses TRBV5-4 and TRBJ2-3; D unclear. Germline V gives CDR1 SGHNT, CDR2 YYREEE (reference sequence). V shed 0 bases and J shed 2 bases, with 10 bases lying between them. The CDR3 has 15 amino acids. Written as DNA, the CDR3 is TGTGCCAGCAGCTTGGTCGGTCGGGTCACAGATACGCAGTATTTT. It is translated as CASSLVGRVTDTQYF.

This rearrangement joins TRBV25-1 to TRBJ2-7, with 7 nucleotides matching TRBD1. This CDR3 comprises 14 residues. Germline CDR1 and CDR2: MGHDK and SYGVNS. With V trimmed by 5 bases and J by 3 bases, 7 bases remained unmatched. CDR3 loop: CASSPSTGYYEQYF. CDR3 DNA: TGTGCCAGCAGTCCCTCGACAGGGTACTACGAGCAGTACTTC.

The rearrangement links TRBV7-9 to TRBJ2-5, with TRBD2 matching 9 bases. The tail of the sequence fits TRBJ2-7 better, so the J call may be wrong. This CDR3 is built from 16 residues. Per the germline V gene, CDR1 is SEHNR and CDR2 is FQNEAQ (reference sequence). DNA for the CDR3: TGTGCCAGCAGCTTGGGCCCTAGGCGGGAGGGCTACGAGCAGTACTTC. Encoded protein: CASSLGPRREGYEQYF.

This chain joins TRBV5-1 and TRBJ2-3; D call uncertain. This CDR3 has 14 residues. Germline values: CDR1 SGHRS, CDR2 YFSETQ. The ends were cut back, 0 bases at V and 0 bases at J, with 5 bases in the middle. The CDR3 region has the DNA TGCGCCAGCAGCTTGGGCGGCAGCACAGATACGCAGTATTTT. Amino acids: CASSLGGSTDTQYF. The variable domain in full, completed from reference TRBV5-1 and TRBJ2-3, reads KAGVTQTPRYLIKTRGQQVTLSCSPISGHRSVSWYQQTPGQGLQFLFEYFSETQRNKGNFPGRFSGRQFSNSRSEMNVSTLELGDSALYLCASSLGGSTDTQYFGPGTRLTVL.

This chain joins TRBV5-6 and TRBJ1-1; the D is unclear. Trimming cost V 2 bases and J 2 bases, with 7 bases left between them. CDR3 size: 13 residues. From germline, CDR1 is SGHDT and CDR2 YYEEEE. In DNA form, the CDR3 reads TGTGCCAGCAGCTTCTGGACTAACACTGAAGCTTTCTTT. Its translation is CASSFWTNTEAFF.

V gene TRBV5-1 combines with J gene TRBJ2-1; a possible D gene is TRBD2 (6 bases). Trimming pared 4 bases from V and 4 bases from J, leaving 15 bases between. The germline V gene has CDR1 SGHRS and CDR2 YFSETQ. CDR3 length equals 15 residues. The CDR3 is CASSPRSGGYNEQFF. The CDR3 nucleotides are TGCGCCAGCAGCCCCCGATCCGGGGGTTACAATGAGCAGTTCTTC.

This clone was counted a single time. The rearrangement links TRBV30 to TRBJ1-3; 7 bases map to TRBD1. The V gene's germline CDR1 is GTSNPN and CDR2 SVGIG (reference sequence). The ends lost 4 bases at V and 4 bases at J; junction bases unmatched: 4. There are 13 residues in the CDR3. This CDR3 is CAWTRGVGNTIYF. CDR3 nucleotide sequence: TGTGCCTGGACCAGGGGGGTAGGAAACACCATATATTTT.

The chain links TRBV11-2 to TRBJ2-2, with D perhaps given as TRBD1 or TRBD2 (5 bases each). The V end was cut by 1 base, the J end by 2 bases, with 14 bases between. The CDR3 loop spans 17 amino acids. CDR1 SGHAT and CDR2 FQNNGV come from the germline V gene. For the CDR3, the DNA is TGTGCCAGCAGCTTAGGGTTCAGGGAGCGAAACACCGGGGAGCTGTTTTTT. Encoded protein: CASSLGFRERNTGELFF.

This clone was seen a single time. CDR3 DNA sequence: TGTGCCAGCAGCTTGCAGAGGCTCTCTGGAAACACCATATATTTT. Its translation: CASSLQRLSGNTIYF. The chain combines TRBV7-8 with TRBJ1-3; D is undetermined. This CDR3 comprises 15 residues. V lost 3 bases and J 0 bases, leaving 9 bases between the germline ends. The germline CDR1 and CDR2 sequences are SGHVS and FQNEAQ.

V is TRBV6-1 and J is TRBJ1-5; D call uncertain. CDR1 and CDR2 from the germline V gene are MNHNS and SASEGT. The CDR3 spans 14 residues. V was trimmed by 4 bases and J by 2 bases, leaving 9 bases between them. In nucleotides, the CDR3 is TGTGCCAGCAGTGTCACCGGAGGCAATCAGCCCCAGCATTTT. Translating it yields CASSVTGGNQPQHF.

V is TRBV7-2 and J is TRBJ2-5; 9 bases match TRBD2. Germline V CDR1 and CDR2: SGHTA, FQGNSA. The junction had 8 bases not matched to a gene; V was cut back by 9 bases and J by 6 bases. The length of the CDR3 is 13 residues. Written as DNA, the CDR3 is TGTGCCAGTGTACGGCGGGGGGGAAAGACCCAGTACTTC. Protein sequence: CASVRRGGKTQYF. Complete variable domain (other parts from reference TRBV7-2 and TRBJ2-5): GAGVSQSPSNKVTEKGKDVELRCDPISGHTALYWYRQSLGQGLEFLIYFQGNSAPDKSGLPSDRFSAERTGGSVSTLTIQRTQQEDSAVYLCASVRRGGKTQYFGPGTRLLVL.

DNA for the CDR3: TGTGCCAGCAGTGACACCACCCCGGGCGGGGGCCACTCCTACGAGCAGTACTTC. As protein: CASSDTTPGGGHSYEQYF. The rearrangement uses TRBV2 and TRBJ2-7; D perhaps matches TRBD2 (7 bases). Trimming left V 3 bases short and J 0 bases short, with 21 bases between. The length of the CDR3 is 18 residues. Germline V gene sequence: CDR1 SNHLY, CDR2 FYNNEI.

In DNA, the CDR3 is TGTGCCAGCAGCGCGACAGAACTCCAAGAGACCCAGTACTTC. It translates to CASSATELQETQYF. The chain couples TRBV9 to TRBJ2-5, with D maybe TRBD1 (5 bases). The V gene lost 3 bases and the J gene lost 1 base, with 10 bases spanning the gap. The CDR3 contains 14 residues. Germline V gene sequence: CDR1 SGDLS, CDR2 YYNGEE.

The chain combines TRBV18 with TRBJ2-5; TRBD2 is a possible D gene (7 bases). Germline CDR1 KGHSH, CDR2 LQKENI. The CDR3 covers 15 residues. Trimming took 6 bases from V and 5 from J, leaving 19 bases between them. CDR3 protein: CASSFLGGPQETQYF. In DNA, the CDR3 is TGTGCCAGCTCCTTCCTCGGGGGGCCCCAGGAGACCCAGTACTTC.

The CDR3 is CASSLRRGGLTGELFF. In DNA, the CDR3 is TGTGCCAGCTCACTTAGACGAGGCGGGCTTACCGGGGAGCTGTTTTTT. This chain joins TRBV18 and TRBJ2-2; maybe TRBD2 (5 bases). Germline V gene sequence: CDR1 KGHSH, CDR2 LQKENI. The CDR3 totals 16 residues. V shed 4 bases and J shed 5 bases, with 17 bases lying between them. The complete variable domain, with remaining parts taken from reference TRBV18 and TRBJ2-2, reads NAGVMQNPRHLVRRRGQEARLRCSPMKGHSHVYWYRQLPEEGLKFMVYLQKENIIDESGMPKERFSAEFPKEGPSILRIQQVVRGDSAAYFCASSLRRGGLTGELFFGEGSRLTVL.

The chain recombines TRBV10-3 with TRBJ2-3, with D perhaps matching TRBD1 or TRBD2 (6 bases each). The CDR3 extends over 13 amino acids. Trimming shortened V by 11 bases and J by 0 bases, and 12 bases separated the two germline ends. The germline CDR1 and CDR2 sequences are ENHRY and SYGVKD. CDR3 in DNA: TGTGCCGCGGGGCAGGGGAGCACAGATACGCAGTATTTT. Amino acid sequence: CAAGQGSTDTQYF.

This chain connects TRBV5-4 to TRBJ1-3, with 7 bases lining up with TRBD1. V shed 4 bases, J shed 2 bases, and the junction held 6 bases outside the gene matches. This CDR3 comprises 15 residues. Per germline, CDR1 SGHNT and CDR2 YYREEE (reference sequence). CDR3 DNA sequence: TGTGCCAGCAGCACCAAGCAGGGGGCTGGAAACACCATATATTTT. Its translation: CASSTKQGAGNTIYF.

The chain has TRBV6-1 and TRBJ1-2, with 8 positions matching TRBD1. Germline V CDR1 and CDR2: MNHNS, SASEGT. CDR3 length equals 14 residues. V was pared by 5 bases and J by 3 bases, with 5 bases of the junction left unmatched. CDR3 sequence: CASSSDRGHYGYTF. The DNA for the CDR3 is TGTGCCAGCAGTTCCGACAGGGGACACTATGGCTACACCTTC.

This clone was picked up one time. The chain couples TRBV7-3 to TRBJ1-1, with D possibly TRBD1 on 5 matching bases. This CDR3 region has 15 residues. Germline V gives CDR1 SGHTA, CDR2 FQGTGA. Between the trimmed V and J ends, which lost 5 bases and 0 bases, there was a span of 13 bases. DNA for the CDR3: TGTGCCAGCAGCCCCCAGGGCGGAATGAACACTGAAGCTTTCTTT. Protein product: CASSPQGGMNTEAFF.

The chain links TRBV6-5 to TRBJ1-5, with D possibly matching TRBD1 (5 bases). The CDR3 extends over 14 amino acids. CDR1 is MNHEY and CDR2 is SVGAGI in the germline V gene. V lost 7 bases and J 2 bases, leaving 12 bases between the germline ends. CDR3 sequence: CASIRGEGNQPQHF. The CDR3 DNA reads as TGTGCCAGCATAAGGGGCGAGGGCAATCAGCCCCAGCATTTT.

V is TRBV7-9 and J is TRBJ2-1; D is uncertain. Germline lookup yields CDR1 SEHNR and CDR2 FQNEAQ (reference sequence). The CDR3 covers 15 residues. V was clipped by 5 bases and J by 6 bases, with 17 bases between them. The CDR3 region has the DNA TGTGCCAGCAGCCCCGGACGCTTAACACCCAATGAGCAGTTCTTC. Its protein is CASSPGRLTPNEQFF.

The chain couples TRBV5-6 to TRBJ2-6; D call uncertain. V lost 3 bases to trimming and J lost 0 bases, with 7 bases between them. Germline V CDR1 and CDR2: SGHDT, YYEEEE. CDR3 length: 15 amino acids. The CDR3 loop reads CASSSVVSGANVLTF. In DNA form, the CDR3 reads TGTGCCAGCAGCTCCGTCGTCTCTGGGGCCAACGTCCTGACTTTC.

V usage is TRBV30 and J usage is TRBJ1-2; D not certain. From germline, CDR1 is GTSNPN and CDR2 SVGIG (reference sequence). This CDR3 spans 13 amino acids. Trimming took off 2 bases at V and 12 bases at J, with 19 bases between the two ends. CDR3 in amino acids: CAWSSTHGVGNTF. CDR3 nucleotide sequence: TGTGCCTGGAGTTCCACGCATGGGGTAGGCAACACCTTC.